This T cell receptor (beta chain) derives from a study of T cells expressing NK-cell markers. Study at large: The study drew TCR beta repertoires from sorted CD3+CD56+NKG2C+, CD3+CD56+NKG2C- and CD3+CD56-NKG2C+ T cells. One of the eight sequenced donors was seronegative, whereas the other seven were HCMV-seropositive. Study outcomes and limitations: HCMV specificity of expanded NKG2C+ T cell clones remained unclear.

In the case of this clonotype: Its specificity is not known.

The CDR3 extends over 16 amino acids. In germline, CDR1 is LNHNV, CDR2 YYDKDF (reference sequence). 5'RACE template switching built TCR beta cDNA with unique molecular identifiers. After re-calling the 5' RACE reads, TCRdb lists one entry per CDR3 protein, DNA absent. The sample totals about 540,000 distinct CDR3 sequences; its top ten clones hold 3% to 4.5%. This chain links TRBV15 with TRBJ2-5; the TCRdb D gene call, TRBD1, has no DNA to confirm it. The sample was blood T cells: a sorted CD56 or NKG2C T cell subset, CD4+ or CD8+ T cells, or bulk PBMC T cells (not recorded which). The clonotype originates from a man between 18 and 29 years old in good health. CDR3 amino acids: CATSRSWTGDQETQYF.